These 5 T cell receptor beta chains were all obtained from the same sample, sequenced in a study of naive and memory T cell subsets. Both TRBC1 and TRBC2 were covered by a beta constant-region primer of two equimolar oligonucleotides. MiXCR, run by TCRdb on the UMI-ligation and nested PCR reads, gives a single entry per CDR3 protein. The data contain 120,000 to 150,000 distinct CDR3 sequences, over 15% of them seen just once; the ten biggest clones take up just over 0.14%. The sequenced sample was naive CD4+ T cells from blood. Receptors originate from a human donor in good health.

The chain has TRBV5-1 and TRBJ1-4, with D unresolved. This CDR3 has 14 amino acids. Between the trimmed V and J ends, which lost 1 base and 8 bases, there was a span of 12 bases. Germline CDR1 SGHRS, CDR2 YFSETQ. The CDR3 region has the DNA TGCGCCAGCAGCTTGCGCGACCCCGGAGAAAAACTGTTTTTT. Its translation: CASSLRDPGEKLFF. Filled out from reference TRBV5-1 and TRBJ1-4, the complete variable domain reads KAGVTQTPRYLIKTRGQQVTLSCSPISGHRSVSWYQQTPGQGLQFLFEYFSETQRNKGNFPGRFSGRQFSNSRSEMNVSTLELGDSALYLCASSLRDPGEKLFFGSGTQLSVL.

This clonotype turned up a few times. The chain recombines TRBV12-3 or TRBV12-4 with TRBJ2-1; D is perhaps TRBD2 (6 bases). This CDR3 is built from 14 residues. The V gene lost 3 bases and the J gene lost 7 bases, with 13 bases spanning the gap. The CDR3 DNA is TGTGCCAGCAGTTTTCGGTTCCGGGGGAATGAGCAGTTCTTC. Amino acid sequence: CASSFRFRGNEQFF.

J is TRBJ2-7 and V is TRBV29-1; possibly TRBD2 for D (5 bases). CDR3 length: 12 residues. Germline V gene sequence: CDR1 SQVTM, CDR2 ANQGSEA. Trimming shortened V by 2 bases and J by 4 bases, and 9 bases separated the two germline ends. The CDR3 loop reads CSVETRTYEQYF. The CDR3 DNA is TGCAGCGTTGAAACACGGACTTACGAGCAGTACTTC.

The J gene is TRBJ2-5, the V gene TRBV20-1; D possibly corresponds to TRBD2 (6 bases). V lost 0 bases to trimming and J lost 1 base, with 15 bases between them. The CDR3 runs to 16 residues. Germline-derived CDR1 and CDR2 are DFQATT and SNEGSKA (reference sequence). Here the CDR3 DNA reads TGCAGTGCTAGAGATCTCGCAGCGGGCAGCCAAGAGACCCAGTACTTC. It translates to CSARDLAAGSQETQYF.

The chain is built from TRBV29-1 and TRBJ2-7; 10 nucleotides agree with TRBD2. Germline assignment: CDR1 SQVTM and CDR2 ANQGSEA. The CDR3 runs to 14 residues. J lost 4 bases, V lost 3 bases, and 6 bases had no gene match. CDR3 loop: CSVEKASGRYEQYF. The CDR3 DNA is TGCAGCGTTGAGAAGGCTAGCGGGAGATACGAGCAGTACTTC.